These 14 T cell receptor beta chains were sequenced from one sample in a study of blood T cell repertoires in COVID-19. Some clones are missing from TCRdb's copy, which holds only in-frame ones; the method was immunoSEQ multiplex PCR. The sample consists of 85,000 to 100,000 clones, about 86% of them appearing once. Sequenced sample: peripheral blood. The receptors come from a man between 45 and 60 years old with COVID-19, enrolled during active disease.

The V and J genes are TRBV5-8 and TRBJ1-2; tentative D call: TRBD1 (6 bases). Germline CDR1 and CDR2: SGHTS and YDEGEE. This CDR3 is 12 amino acids long. V was shortened by 4 bases and J by 7 bases, with 11 bases between the two germline ends. The CDR3 spells CASSETGAGYTF. CDR3 nucleotides: TGTGCCAGCAGCGAGACAGGTGCTGGCTACACCTTC.

This clone was picked up a small number of times. The genes are TRBV28 and TRBJ1-4; TRBD1 is a possible D gene (5 bases). The CDR3 loop spans 16 amino acids. V gave up 4 bases and J gave up 7 bases, with 19 bases separating them. In germline, CDR1 is MDHEN, CDR2 SYDVKM. The CDR3 here is CASSSPIGPGFEKLFF. The CDR3 coding sequence is TGTGCCAGCAGTTCCCCGATTGGCCCAGGGTTTGAAAAACTGTTTTTT. Full variable domain (remainder filled in from reference TRBV28 and TRBJ1-4): DVKVTQSSRYLVKRTGEKVFLECVQDMDHENMFWYRQDPGLGLRLIYFSYDVKMKEKGDIPEGYSVSREKKERFSLILESASTNQTSMYLCASSSPIGPGFEKLFFGSGTQLSVL.

This sequence joins TRBV18 and TRBJ2-2; D is unclear. This CDR3 spans 14 amino acids. Germline V gene sequence: CDR1 KGHSH, CDR2 LQKENI. Trimming shortened V by 3 bases and J by 0 bases, and 5 bases separated the two germline ends. CDR3 amino acids: CASSPDTNTGELFF. CDR3 nucleotides: TGTGCCAGCTCACCCGACACGAACACCGGGGAGCTGTTTTTT.

The J gene is TRBJ2-2, the V gene TRBV7-2; D is undetermined. Germline lookup yields CDR1 SGHTA and CDR2 FQGNSA. CDR3 size: 13 residues. V shed 5 bases and J shed 5 bases, with 9 bases lying between them. CDR3 loop: CASSLSSTGELFF. The DNA for the CDR3 is TGTGCCAGCAGCCTTAGCTCAACCGGGGAGCTGTTTTTT.

The chain employs TRBV23-1 and TRBJ1-2; 7 bases are shared with TRBD1. TRBV23-1 is flagged as an ORF with uncertain function. The CDR3 totals 14 residues. The ends lost 8 bases at V and 5 bases at J; junction bases unmatched: 11. The CDR3 spells CASGKKQGFYGYTF. CDR3 coding DNA: TGCGCCAGCGGTAAGAAACAGGGGTTTTATGGCTACACCTTC.

The V call is TRBV5-8, the J call TRBJ2-5; 7 bases line up with TRBD2. Germline lookup yields CDR1 SGHTS and CDR2 YDEGEE. The CDR3 contains 14 residues. V dropped 3 bases and J dropped 4; count of bases not matched to a gene: 6. The CDR3 loop is CASSSGGLSETQYF. DNA for the CDR3: TGTGCCAGCAGCTCGGGGGGTCTATCAGAGACCCAGTACTTC.

The V call is TRBV13, the J call TRBJ2-7; the match to TRBD1 covers 9 bases. V gave up 4 bases and J gave up 2 bases; unmatched junction bases: 3. CDR1 is PRHDT and CDR2 is FYEKMQ in the germline V gene (reference sequence). The CDR3 spans 14 residues. As DNA, the CDR3 is TGTGCCAGCAGCTCGGGACAGGGTACCTACGAGCAGTACTTC. It translates to CASSSGQGTYEQYF.

This chain connects TRBV28 to TRBJ1-5, with TRBD1 matching 8 bases. The CDR3 loop spans 15 amino acids. Germline values: CDR1 MDHEN, CDR2 SYDVKM. J was trimmed by 0 bases and V by 6 bases; bases with no gene match: 4. CDR3 sequence: CASRKQGGSNQPQHF. The CDR3 nucleotides read TGTGCCAGCAGGAAACAGGGGGGTAGCAATCAGCCCCAGCATTTT. Full variable domain (outside the CDR3, taken from reference TRBV28 and TRBJ1-5): DVKVTQSSRYLVKRTGEKVFLECVQDMDHENMFWYRQDPGLGLRLIYFSYDVKMKEKGDIPEGYSVSREKKERFSLILESASTNQTSMYLCASRKQGGSNQPQHFGDGTRLSIL.

CDR3 DNA sequence: TGCGCCAGCAGCCAAGAAGAAGGGAGACAGGGGGGCCATCGTTCGTTCGAGCAGTACTTC. It codes for CASSQEEGRQGGHRSFEQYF. V and J are TRBV4-1 and TRBJ2-7; 9 bases match TRBD1. CDR3 size: 20 residues. CDR1 and CDR2 (germline): MGHRA, YSYEKL. Trimming at V came to 0 bases and at J to 6 bases, leaving 21 bases not matched to a gene.

The chain's CDR3 is CASSHQGGVDTEAFF. In DNA, the CDR3 is TGCGCCAGCAGCCACCAAGGGGGCGTTGACACTGAAGCTTTCTTT. The chain employs TRBV4-1 and TRBJ1-1; TRBD1 agrees at 7 bases. J was trimmed by 3 bases and V by 3 bases; bases with no gene match: 7. CDR3 length equals 15 residues. Germline V CDR1 and CDR2: MGHRA, YSYEKL.

The chain has TRBV5-1 and TRBJ2-7; no clear D. The CDR3 spans 13 residues. The V and J ends lost 0 bases and 0 bases respectively, with 4 bases between them. Per germline, CDR1 SGHRS and CDR2 YFSETQ. CDR3 sequence: CASSLAHSYEQYF. CDR3 bases: TGCGCCAGCAGCTTGGCACACTCCTACGAGCAGTACTTC. Using reference TRBV5-1 and TRBJ2-7 for the parts outside the CDR3, the full variable domain is KAGVTQTPRYLIKTRGQQVTLSCSPISGHRSVSWYQQTPGQGLQFLFEYFSETQRNKGNFPGRFSGRQFSNSRSEMNVSTLELGDSALYLCASSLAHSYEQYFGPGTRLTVT.

The rearrangement uses TRBV24-1 and TRBJ2-7, with TRBD1 identical over 9 bases. Trimming at V came to 4 bases and at J to 7 bases, leaving 1 base not matched to a gene. There are 12 residues in the CDR3. Germline V gene lookup returns CDR1 KGHDR and CDR2 SFDVKD. The CDR3 loop reads CATSEGQGEQYF. The CDR3 coding sequence is TGTGCCACCAGTGAGGGACAGGGTGAGCAGTACTTC.

V usage is TRBV2 and J usage is TRBJ1-6; 9 nucleotides align to TRBD1. V lost 4 bases, J lost 14 bases, and 6 bases stayed unmatched. The CDR3 length is 13 residues. Germline V gene lookup returns CDR1 SNHLY and CDR2 FYNNEI. In nucleotides, the CDR3 is TGTGCCAGCAGTGGGGGACAGGGCTATTCCCTCCACTTT. This codes for CASSGGQGYSLHF. The variable domain in full, completed from reference TRBV2 and TRBJ1-6, reads EPEVTQTPSHQVTQMGQEVILRCVPISNHLYFYWYRQILGQKVEFLVSFYNNEISEKSEIFDDQFSVERPDGSNFTLKIRSTKLEDSAMYFCASSGGQGYSLHFGNGTRLTVT.

V usage is TRBV14 and J usage is TRBJ2-5; 7 positions match TRBD2. The CDR3 sequence is 11 residues long. CDR1 and CDR2 (germline): SGHDN, FVKESK. Trimming cost V 4 bases and J 10 bases; bases outside gene matches: 3. CDR3 DNA sequence: TGTGCCAGCAGCCTAACTAGCGTCCAGTACTTC. Residues: CASSLTSVQYF. The whole variable domain, remainder taken from reference TRBV14 and TRBJ2-5, is EAGVTQFPSHSVIEKGQTVTLRCDPISGHDNLYWYRRVMGKEIKFLLHFVKESKQDESGMPNNRFLAERTGGTYSTLKVQPAELEDSGVYFCASSLTSVQYFGPGTRLLVL.